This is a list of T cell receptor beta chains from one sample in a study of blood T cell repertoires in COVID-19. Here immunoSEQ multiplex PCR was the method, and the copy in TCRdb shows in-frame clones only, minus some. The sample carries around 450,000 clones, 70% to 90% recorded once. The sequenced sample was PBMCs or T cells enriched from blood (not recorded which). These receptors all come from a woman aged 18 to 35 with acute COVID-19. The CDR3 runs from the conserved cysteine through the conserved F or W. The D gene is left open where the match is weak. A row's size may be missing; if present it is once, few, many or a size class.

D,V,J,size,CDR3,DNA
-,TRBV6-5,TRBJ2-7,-,CASRHSPYEQYF,TGTGCCAGCAGACATTCCCCTTACGAGCAGTACTTC
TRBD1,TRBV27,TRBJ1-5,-,CASTKNGGAGQDQPQHF,TGTGCCAGCACCAAGAATGGGGGCGCCGGACAGGATCAGCCCCAGCATTTT
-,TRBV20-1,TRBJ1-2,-,CSASVESNYGYTF,TGCAGTGCTAGTGTAGAGAGTAACTATGGCTACACCTTC
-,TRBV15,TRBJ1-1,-,CATSRDGGSTEAFF,TGTGCCACCAGCAGGGATGGGGGGAGCACTGAAGCTTTCTTT
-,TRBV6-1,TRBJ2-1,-,CASSEALLWEQFF,TGTGCCAGCAGTGAAGCCCTACTTTGGGAGCAGTTCTTC
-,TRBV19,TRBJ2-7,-,CASHQTGLRYEQYF,TGTGCCAGTCACCAAACAGGGCTACGCTACGAGCAGTACTTC
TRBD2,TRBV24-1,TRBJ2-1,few,CATSASGGWNEQFF,TGTGCCACCAGTGCGAGCGGGGGCTGGAATGAGCAGTTCTTC
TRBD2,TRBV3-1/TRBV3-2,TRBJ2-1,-,CASSQTGLAGGFEQFF,TGTGCCAGCAGCCAAACGGGACTAGCGGGAGGATTTGAGCAGTTCTTC
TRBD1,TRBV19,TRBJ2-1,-,CASSDPGTGGNEQFF,TGTGCCAGTAGTGATCCCGGGACAGGGGGGAATGAGCAGTTCTTC
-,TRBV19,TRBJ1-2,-,CASSLNLRRRANYGYTF,TGTGCCAGTAGTCTCAACCTTAGGAGGCGAGCTAACTATGGCTACACCTTC
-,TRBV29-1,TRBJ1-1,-,CSAVQGAEAFF,TGCAGCGCCGTACAGGGCGCTGAAGCTTTCTTT
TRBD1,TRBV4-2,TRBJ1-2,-,CASSQAQGATNYGYTF,TGTGCCAGCAGCCAAGCACAGGGGGCCACTAACTATGGCTACACCTTC
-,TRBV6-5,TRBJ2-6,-,CASSYSSGYGANVLTF,TGTGCCAGCAGTTACTCGAGCGGGTATGGGGCCAACGTCCTGACTTTC
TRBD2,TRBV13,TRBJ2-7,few,CASRSKGAGGPSGNEQYF,TGTGCCAGCAGATCCAAGGGAGCGGGAGGGCCGAGTGGGAACGAGCAGTACTTC
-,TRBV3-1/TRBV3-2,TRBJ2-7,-,CASSQRTPYEQYF,TGTGCCAGCAGCCAACGGACACCCTACGAGCAGTACTTC
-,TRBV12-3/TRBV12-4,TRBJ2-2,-,CASSLTGGGELFF,TGTGCCAGCAGTTTAACCGGGGGTGGGGAGCTGTTTTTT
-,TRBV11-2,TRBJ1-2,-,CASSPGDSDYGYTF,TGTGCCAGCAGCCCGGGAGACTCCGACTATGGCTACACCTTC
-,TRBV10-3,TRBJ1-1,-,CAISEQGMNTEAFF,TGTGCCATCAGTGAGCAGGGGATGAACACTGAAGCTTTCTTT
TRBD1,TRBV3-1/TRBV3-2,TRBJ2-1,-,CASRTGQGYNEQFF,TGTGCCAGCAGAACGGGACAGGGGTACAATGAGCAGTTCTTC
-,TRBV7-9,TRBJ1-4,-,CASRASNEKLFF,TGTGCCAGCAGGGCTTCTAATGAAAAACTGTTTTTT
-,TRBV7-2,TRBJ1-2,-,CASSPRPGDGYTF,TGTGCCAGCAGCCCCCGACCAGGGGATGGCTACACCTTC
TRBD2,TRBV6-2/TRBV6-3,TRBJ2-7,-,CASSYNPIAGSSYEQYF,TGTGCCAGCAGTTACAACCCGATAGCGGGCAGCTCCTACGAGCAGTACTTC
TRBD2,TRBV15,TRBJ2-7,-,CATSRGTSGRFEQYF,TGTGCCACCAGCAGAGGGACTAGCGGGAGGTTCGAGCAGTACTTC
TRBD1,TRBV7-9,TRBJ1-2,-,CASSNRDSYGYTF,TGTGCCAGCAGCAACCGGGACAGCTATGGCTACACCTTC
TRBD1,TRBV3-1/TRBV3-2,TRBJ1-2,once,CASSQEGAGVSGYTF,TGTGCCAGCAGCCAGGAGGGGGCCGGAGTGAGCGGCTACACCTTC
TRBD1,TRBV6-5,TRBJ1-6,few,CASRRSDRLNSPLHF,TGTGCCAGCAGACGATCGGACAGGCTCAATTCACCCCTCCACTTT